This TCR beta chain was observed in a study of cytomegalovirus exposure and HLA in healthy donors. Data came from immunoSEQ multiplex PCR; TCRdb stores just in-frame clones and leaves some out. The sample gives around 200,000 clones, 80% to 85% of which show up once; roughly 1.2% is in the top ten. J was trimmed by 11 bases and V by 5 bases; bases with no gene match: 7. Germline-derived CDR1 and CDR2 are SEHNR and FQNEAQ (reference sequence). This CDR3 region has 14 residues. The V and J genes are TRBV7-9 and TRBJ1-6, with TRBD1 matching 9 bases. The specimen was PBMCs. The sequence was collected from a woman aged 30 to 39 in good health and CMV-seronegative. CDR3 amino acids: CASSPGTGLTPLHF. Here the CDR3 DNA reads TGTGCCAGCAGCCCCGGGACAGGGTTAACACCCCTCCACTTT.